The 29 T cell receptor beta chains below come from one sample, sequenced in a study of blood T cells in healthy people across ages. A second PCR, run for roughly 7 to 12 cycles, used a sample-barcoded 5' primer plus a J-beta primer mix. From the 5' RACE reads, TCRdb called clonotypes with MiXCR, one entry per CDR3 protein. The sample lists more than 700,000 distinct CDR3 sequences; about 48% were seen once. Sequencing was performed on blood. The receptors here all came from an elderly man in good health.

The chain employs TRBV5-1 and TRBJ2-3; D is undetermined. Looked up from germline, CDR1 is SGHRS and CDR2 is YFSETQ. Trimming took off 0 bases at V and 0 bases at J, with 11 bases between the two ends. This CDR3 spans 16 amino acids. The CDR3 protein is CASSLGARSSTDTQYF. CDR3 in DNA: TGCGCCAGCAGCTTGGGTGCGCGATCAAGCACAGATACGCAGTATTTT.

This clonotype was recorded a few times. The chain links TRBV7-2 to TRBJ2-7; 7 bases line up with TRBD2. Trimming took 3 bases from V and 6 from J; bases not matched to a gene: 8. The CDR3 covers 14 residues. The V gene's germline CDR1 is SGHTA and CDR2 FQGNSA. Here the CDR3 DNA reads TGTGCCAGCAGCTTGGGCGGGAGTTCGGGCGAGCAGTACTTC. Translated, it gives CASSLGGSSGEQYF.

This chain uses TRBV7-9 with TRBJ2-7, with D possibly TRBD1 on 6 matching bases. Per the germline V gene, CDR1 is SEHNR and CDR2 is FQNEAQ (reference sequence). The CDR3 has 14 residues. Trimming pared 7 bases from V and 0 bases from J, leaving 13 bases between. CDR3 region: CASIGQRDSYEQYF. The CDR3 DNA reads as TGTGCCAGCATCGGACAGAGGGACTCCTACGAGCAGTACTTC.

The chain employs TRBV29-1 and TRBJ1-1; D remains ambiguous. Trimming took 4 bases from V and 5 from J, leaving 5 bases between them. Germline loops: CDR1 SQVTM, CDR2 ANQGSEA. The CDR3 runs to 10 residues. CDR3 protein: CSVGWTEAFF. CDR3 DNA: TGCAGCGTTGGGTGGACTGAAGCTTTCTTT. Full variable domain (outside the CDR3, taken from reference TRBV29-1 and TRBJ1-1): SAVISQKPSRDICQRGTSLTIQCQVDSQVTMMFWYRQQPGQSLTLIATANQGSEATYESGFVIDKFPISRPNLTFSTLTVSNMSPEDSSIYLCSVGWTEAFFGQGTRLTVV.

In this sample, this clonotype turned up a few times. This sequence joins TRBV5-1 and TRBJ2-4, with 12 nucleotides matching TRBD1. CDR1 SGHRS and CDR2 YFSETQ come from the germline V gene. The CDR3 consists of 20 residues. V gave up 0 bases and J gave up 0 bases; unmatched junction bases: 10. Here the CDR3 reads CASSLAGQGARGLAKNIQYF. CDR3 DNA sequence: TGCGCCAGCAGCTTGGCGGGACAGGGGGCGAGGGGACTAGCCAAAAACATTCAGTACTTC.

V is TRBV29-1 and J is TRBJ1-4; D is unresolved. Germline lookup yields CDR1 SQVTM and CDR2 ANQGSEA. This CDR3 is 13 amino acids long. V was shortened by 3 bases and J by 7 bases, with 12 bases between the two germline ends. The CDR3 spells CSVEAPGAEKLFF. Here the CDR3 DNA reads TGCAGCGTTGAGGCCCCAGGAGCTGAAAAACTGTTTTTT. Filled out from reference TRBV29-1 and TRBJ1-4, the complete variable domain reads SAVISQKPSRDICQRGTSLTIQCQVDSQVTMMFWYRQQPGQSLTLIATANQGSEATYESGFVIDKFPISRPNLTFSTLTVSNMSPEDSSIYLCSVEAPGAEKLFFGSGTQLSVL.

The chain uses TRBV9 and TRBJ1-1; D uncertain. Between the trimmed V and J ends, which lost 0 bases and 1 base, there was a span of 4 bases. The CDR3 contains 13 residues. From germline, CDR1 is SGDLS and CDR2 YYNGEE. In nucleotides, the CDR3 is TGTGCCAGCAGCGTAGCTGAGAACACTGAAGCTTTCTTT. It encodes CASSVAENTEAFF.

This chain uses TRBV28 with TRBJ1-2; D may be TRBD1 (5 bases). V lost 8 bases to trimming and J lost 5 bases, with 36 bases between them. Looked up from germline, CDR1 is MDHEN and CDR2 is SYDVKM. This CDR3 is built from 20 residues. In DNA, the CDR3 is TGTGCCAGCGGCAACGCCGGGTTTGGGACCGAGGCTTCACAAGGGTATGGCTACACCTTC. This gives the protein CASGNAGFGTEASQGYGYTF.

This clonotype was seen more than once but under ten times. Here the CDR3 DNA reads TGTGCCAGCAGCCAAGACCCTCTCGGATCATATGGCTACACCTTC. Translating gives CASSQDPLGSYGYTF. The chain combines TRBV4-2 with TRBJ1-2, with D uncertain. The CDR3 extends over 15 amino acids. Trimming took 0 bases from V and 5 from J, leaving 13 bases between them. Germline V CDR1 and CDR2: LGHNA, YNFKEQ.

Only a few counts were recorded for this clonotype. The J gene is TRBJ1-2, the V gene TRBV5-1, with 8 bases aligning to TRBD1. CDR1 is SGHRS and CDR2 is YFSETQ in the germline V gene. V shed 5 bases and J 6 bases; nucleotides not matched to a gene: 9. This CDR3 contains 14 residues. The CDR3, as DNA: TGCGCCAGCAGTTTCAGGGGGCAGGAGGATGGCTACACCTTC. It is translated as CASSFRGQEDGYTF.

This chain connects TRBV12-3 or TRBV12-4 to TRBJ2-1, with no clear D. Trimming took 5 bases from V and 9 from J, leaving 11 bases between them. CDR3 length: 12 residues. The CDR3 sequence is CASSPYGTEQFF. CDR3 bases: TGTGCCAGCAGTCCCTATGGCACTGAGCAGTTCTTC.

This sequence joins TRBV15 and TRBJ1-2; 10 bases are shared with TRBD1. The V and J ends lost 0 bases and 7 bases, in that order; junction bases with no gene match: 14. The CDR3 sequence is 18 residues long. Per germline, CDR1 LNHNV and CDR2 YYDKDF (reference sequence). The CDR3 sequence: CATSRDLGTGASLSGYTF. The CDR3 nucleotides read TGTGCCACCAGCAGAGATCTAGGGACAGGGGCCTCCCTGAGTGGCTACACCTTC.

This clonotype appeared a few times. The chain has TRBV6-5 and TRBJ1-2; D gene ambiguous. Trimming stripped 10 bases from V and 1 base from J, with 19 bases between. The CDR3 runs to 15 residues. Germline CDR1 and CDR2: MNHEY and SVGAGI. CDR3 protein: CATRAQAGFNYGYTF. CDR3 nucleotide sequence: TGTGCCACCCGTGCGCAGGCTGGGTTTAACTATGGCTACACCTTC.

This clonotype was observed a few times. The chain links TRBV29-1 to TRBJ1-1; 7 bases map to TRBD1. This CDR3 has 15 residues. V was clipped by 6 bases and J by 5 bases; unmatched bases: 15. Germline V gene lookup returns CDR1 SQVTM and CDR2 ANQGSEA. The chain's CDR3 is CSVRTAGGPDTEAFF. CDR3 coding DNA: TGCAGCGTCCGCACGGCAGGGGGGCCGGATACTGAAGCTTTCTTT.

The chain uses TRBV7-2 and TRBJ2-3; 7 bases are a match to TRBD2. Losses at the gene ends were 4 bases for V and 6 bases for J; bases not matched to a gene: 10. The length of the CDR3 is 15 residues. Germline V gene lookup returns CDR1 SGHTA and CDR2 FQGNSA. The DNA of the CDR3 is TGTGCCAGCAGCTATAGCGGGCCCCCCGGTGATACGCAGTATTTT. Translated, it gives CASSYSGPPGDTQYF. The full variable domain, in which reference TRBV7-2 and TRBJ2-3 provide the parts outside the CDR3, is GAGVSQSPSNKVTEKGKDVELRCDPISGHTALYWYRQSLGQGLEFLIYFQGNSAPDKSGLPSDRFSAERTGGSVSTLTIQRTQQEDSAVYLCASSYSGPPGDTQYFGPGTRLTVL.

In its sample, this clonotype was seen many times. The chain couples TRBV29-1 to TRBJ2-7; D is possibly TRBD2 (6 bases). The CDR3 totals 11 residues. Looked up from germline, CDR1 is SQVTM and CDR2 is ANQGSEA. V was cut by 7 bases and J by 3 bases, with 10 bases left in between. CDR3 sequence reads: CSASGVYEQYF. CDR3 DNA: TGCAGCGCCTCGGGGGTCTACGAGCAGTACTTC.

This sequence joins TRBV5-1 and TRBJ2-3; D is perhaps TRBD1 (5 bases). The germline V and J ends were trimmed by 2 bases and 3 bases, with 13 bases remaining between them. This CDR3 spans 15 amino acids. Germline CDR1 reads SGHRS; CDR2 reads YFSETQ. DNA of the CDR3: TGCGCCAGCAGCTTACAAGGGGATCGGACAGATACGCAGTATTTT. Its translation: CASSLQGDRTDTQYF.

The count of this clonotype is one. The DNA for the CDR3 is TGTGCCATCAGTGCCGGGACAGATAATCAGCCCCAGCATTTT. This encodes CAISAGTDNQPQHF. The rearrangement joins TRBV10-3 to TRBJ1-5; 7 bases are a match to TRBD1. The J segment lost 4 bases and the V segment lost 4 bases, leaving 4 bases of the junction unmatched. The germline CDR1 and CDR2 sequences are ENHRY and SYGVKD. The CDR3 is made up of 14 amino acids.

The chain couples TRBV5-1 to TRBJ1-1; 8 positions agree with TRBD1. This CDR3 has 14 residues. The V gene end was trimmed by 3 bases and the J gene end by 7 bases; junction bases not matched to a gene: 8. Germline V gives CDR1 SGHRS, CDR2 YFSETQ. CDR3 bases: TGCGCCAGCAGCTCCGGGACAGGAGGCGGTGAAGCTTTCTTT. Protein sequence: CASSSGTGGGEAFF.

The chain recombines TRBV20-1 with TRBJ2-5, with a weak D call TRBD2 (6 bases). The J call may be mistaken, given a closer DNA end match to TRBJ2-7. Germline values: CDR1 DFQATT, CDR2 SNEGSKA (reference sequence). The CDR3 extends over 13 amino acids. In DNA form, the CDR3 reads TGCAGTGCCTCCGGGGGACTGACGGACGAGCAGTACTTC. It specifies CSASGGLTDEQYF.

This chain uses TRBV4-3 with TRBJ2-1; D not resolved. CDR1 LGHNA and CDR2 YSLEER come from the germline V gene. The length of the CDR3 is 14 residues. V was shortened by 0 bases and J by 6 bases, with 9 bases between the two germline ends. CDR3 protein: CASSQDISTNEQFF. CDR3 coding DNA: TGCGCCAGCAGCCAAGATATTAGCACCAATGAGCAGTTCTTC.

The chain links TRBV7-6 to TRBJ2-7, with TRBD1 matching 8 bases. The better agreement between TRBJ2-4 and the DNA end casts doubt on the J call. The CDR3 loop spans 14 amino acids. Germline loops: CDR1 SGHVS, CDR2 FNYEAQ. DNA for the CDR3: TGTGCCAGCAGCTCGACAGGGGCTGGAGACATTCAGTACTTC. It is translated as CASSSTGAGDIQYF.

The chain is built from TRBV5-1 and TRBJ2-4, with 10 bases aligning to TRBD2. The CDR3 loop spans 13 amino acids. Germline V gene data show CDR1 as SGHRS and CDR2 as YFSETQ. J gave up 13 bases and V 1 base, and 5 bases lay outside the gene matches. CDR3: CASSLIAGGEQYF. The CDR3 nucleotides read TGCGCCAGCAGCTTGATAGCGGGAGGTGAGCAGTACTTC.

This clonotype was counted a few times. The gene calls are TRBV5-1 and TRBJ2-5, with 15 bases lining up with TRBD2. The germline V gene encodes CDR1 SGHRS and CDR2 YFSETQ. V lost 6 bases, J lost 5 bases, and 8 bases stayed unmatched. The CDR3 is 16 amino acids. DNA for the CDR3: TGCGCCAGCATCGCCGGGACTAGCGGGAGGATGGAGACCCAGTACTTC. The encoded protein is CASIAGTSGRMETQYF.

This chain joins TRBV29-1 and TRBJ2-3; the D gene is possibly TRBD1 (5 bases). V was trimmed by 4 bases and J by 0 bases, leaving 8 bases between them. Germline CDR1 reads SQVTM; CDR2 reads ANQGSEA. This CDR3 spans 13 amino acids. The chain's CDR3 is CSVVQDSTDTQYF. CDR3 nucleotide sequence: TGCAGCGTTGTACAGGACAGCACAGATACGCAGTATTTT.

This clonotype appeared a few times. CDR3 in amino acids: CASGGGTPYEQYF. CDR3 bases: TGTGCCAGCGGCGGCGGGACCCCCTACGAGCAGTACTTC. J is TRBJ2-4 and V is TRBV28, with a possible D match to TRBD2 (6 bases). The J call is uncertain, as TRBJ2-7 better fits the DNA end. There are 13 residues in the CDR3. Per germline, CDR1 MDHEN and CDR2 SYDVKM.

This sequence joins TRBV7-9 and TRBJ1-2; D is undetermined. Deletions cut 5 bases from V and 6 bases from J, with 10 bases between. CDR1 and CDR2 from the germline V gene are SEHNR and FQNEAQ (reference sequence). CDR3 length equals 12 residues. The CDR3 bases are TGTGCCAGCAGCCCTGCCGGTGATGGCTACACCTTC. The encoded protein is CASSPAGDGYTF.

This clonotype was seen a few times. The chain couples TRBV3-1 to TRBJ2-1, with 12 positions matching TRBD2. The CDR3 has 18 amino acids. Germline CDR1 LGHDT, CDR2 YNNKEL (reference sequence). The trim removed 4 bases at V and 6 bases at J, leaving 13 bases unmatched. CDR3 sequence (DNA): TGTGCCAGCAGCCTACGAATCCGAACTAGCGGGAGGACCAATGAGCAGTTCTTC. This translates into CASSLRIRTSGRTNEQFF.

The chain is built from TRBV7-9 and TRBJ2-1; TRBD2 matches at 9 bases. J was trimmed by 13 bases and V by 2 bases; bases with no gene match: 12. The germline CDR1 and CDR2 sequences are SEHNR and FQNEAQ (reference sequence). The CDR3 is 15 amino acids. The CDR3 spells CASSLLLAGEETQFF. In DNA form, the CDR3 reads TGTGCCAGCAGCTTACTACTAGCGGGTGAAGAGACCCAGTTCTTC.